Presented here are 20 T cell receptor beta chains from one specimen sequenced in a study of blood T cell repertoires in COVID-19. Some clones are missing from TCRdb's copy, which holds only in-frame ones; the method was immunoSEQ multiplex PCR. The table has 490,000 or so clones, 88% seen once. Sequenced material: PBMCs or T cells enriched from blood (not recorded which). Every receptor here comes from a woman in her fifties or sixties who had recovered from COVID-19.

In DNA, the CDR3 is TGTGCCACCCAATCCGACAGGTCAACTAACTATGGCTACACCTTC. This gives the protein CATQSDRSTNYGYTF. The rearrangement joins TRBV24-1 to TRBJ1-2, with TRBD1 as a possible D gene (6 bases). V was clipped by 9 bases and J by 0 bases, with 16 bases between them. Per the germline V gene, CDR1 is KGHDR and CDR2 is SFDVKD. The CDR3 is made up of 15 amino acids.

This clone was found once. The chain recombines TRBV6-5 with TRBJ2-3; a possible D gene is TRBD1 (5 bases). This CDR3 contains 16 residues. Germline assignment: CDR1 MNHEY and CDR2 SVGAGI. V was clipped by 2 bases and J by 1 base, with 13 bases between them. The CDR3 sequence is CASSYDGAGGTDTQYF. Written as DNA, the CDR3 is TGTGCCAGCAGTTACGATGGGGCCGGAGGCACAGATACGCAGTATTTT.

V is TRBV19 and J is TRBJ2-1; tentatively, D is TRBD1 (6 bases). The CDR3 loop spans 15 amino acids. V lost 4 bases, J lost 8 bases, and 18 bases lay in between. Germline V gene data show CDR1 as LNHDA and CDR2 as SQIVND (reference sequence). The CDR3 nucleotides read TGTGCCAGTAGTAAGGTCGGACAGATTAGGGATGAGCAGTTCTTC. This encodes CASSKVGQIRDEQFF.

The chain employs TRBV15 and TRBJ1-2; 10 bases are shared with TRBD1. CDR3 length equals 16 residues. In germline, CDR1 is LNHNV, CDR2 YYDKDF (reference sequence). With 5 bases clipped from V and 6 bases from J, the junction kept 12 bases outside the gene matches. In DNA form, the CDR3 reads TGTGCCACCAGCGGCGGGACAGGGGTTGGTCATGATGGCTACACCTTC. Translation gives CATSGGTGVGHDGYTF.

Only a few counts were recorded for this clone. This sample also contains other DNA sequences that code for the same CDR3. The chain recombines TRBV3-1 (or the pseudogene TRBV3-2) with TRBJ1-6, with a tentative D call TRBD1 (5 bases). Trimming took 7 bases from V and 2 from J, leaving 9 bases between them. The CDR3 contains 14 residues. Germline lookup yields CDR1 LGHDT and CDR2 YNNKEL (reference sequence). This CDR3 reads CASMAGTYNSPLHF. In DNA, the CDR3 is TGTGCCAGCATGGCAGGGACCTATAATTCACCCCTCCACTTT.

The chain carries TRBV7-8 and TRBJ2-1; the D is unclear. In germline, CDR1 is SGHVS, CDR2 FQNEAQ. CDR3 size: 13 residues. Trimming shortened V by 1 base and J by 5 bases, and 6 bases separated the two germline ends. The CDR3 DNA reads as TGTGCCAGCAGCTTAGTGAGTCACAATGAGCAGTTCTTC. It yields the protein CASSLVSHNEQFF.

The chain recombines TRBV30 with TRBJ1-1; the D is unclear. Germline V lookup: CDR1 GTSNPN, CDR2 SVGIG (reference sequence). The V gene lost 4 bases and the J gene lost 0 bases, with 12 bases spanning the gap. CDR3 length: 14 residues. The DNA of the CDR3 is TGTGCCTGGACCACGACTGTTATGAACACTGAAGCTTTCTTT. Translation: CAWTTTVMNTEAFF.

The rearrangement joins TRBV4-1 to TRBJ1-6, with 7 bases lining up with TRBD1. The length of the CDR3 is 15 residues. V shed 3 bases, J shed 4 bases, and the junction held 3 bases outside the gene matches. The germline CDR1 and CDR2 sequences are MGHRA and YSYEKL. The CDR3 DNA reads TGCGCCAGCAGCCAGACGGGACAGTATAATTCACCCCTCCACTTT. Translation: CASSQTGQYNSPLHF.

CDR3 region: CASSLGGDQPQHF. CDR3 DNA sequence: TGTGCCAGCAGCTTAGGAGGCGATCAGCCCCAGCATTTT. The chain links TRBV7-2 to TRBJ1-5; D is unresolved. Trimming took off 1 base at V and 5 bases at J, with 6 bases between the two ends. This CDR3 region has 13 residues. The germline gives CDR1 SGHTA, CDR2 FQGNSA.

V is TRBV9 and J is TRBJ2-2, with 9 bases that match TRBD1. V lost 4 bases to trimming and J lost 5 bases; unmatched junction nucleotides: 12. CDR1 SGDLS and CDR2 YYNGEE come from the germline V gene. The CDR3 contains 17 residues. The DNA of the CDR3 is TGTGCCAGCAGCCCTGACCCACAGGGGGCACTAACCGGGGAGCTGTTTTTT. Translated, it gives CASSPDPQGALTGELFF.

This clone was observed once. The rearrangement joins TRBV30 to TRBJ1-3, with no clear D. The ends were cut back, 0 bases at V and 2 bases at J, with 11 bases in the middle. CDR3 size: 15 residues. Germline V gene lookup returns CDR1 GTSNPN and CDR2 SVGIG (reference sequence). CDR3 sequence: CAWSVAGGAGNTIYF. For the CDR3, the DNA is TGTGCCTGGAGTGTAGCGGGCGGCGCTGGAAACACCATATATTTT.

This clone was found once. The chain uses TRBV5-6 and TRBJ1-2; 9 positions match TRBD1. The length of the CDR3 is 14 residues. Trimming removed 5 bases from V and 5 bases from J; junction bases left unmatched: 7. Germline CDR1 reads SGHDT; CDR2 reads YYEEEE. The CDR3 region has the DNA TGTGCCAGCAGTTCGGACAGGGGCCGGTATGGCTACACCTTC. Encoded protein: CASSSDRGRYGYTF. Full variable domain (missing parts from reference TRBV5-6 and TRBJ1-2): DAGVTQSPTHLIKTRGQQVTLRCSPKSGHDTVSWYQQALGQGPQFIFQYYEEEERQRGNFPDRFSGHQFPNYSSELNVNALLLGDSALYLCASSSDRGRYGYTFGSGTRLTVV.

CDR3 coding DNA: TGCGCCAGCAGCTTGGGGGGCCACTCTGGAAACACCATATATTTT. The encoded protein is CASSLGGHSGNTIYF. The J gene is TRBJ1-3, the V gene TRBV5-1; possibly TRBD1 for D (5 bases). The CDR3 has 15 residues. Germline-derived CDR1 and CDR2 are SGHRS and YFSETQ. V was cut by 0 bases and J by 0 bases, with 7 bases left in between.

J is TRBJ2-7 and V is TRBV6-5; the match to TRBD1 covers 9 bases. Germline V gene data show CDR1 as MNHEY and CDR2 as SVGAGI. Trimming cost V 7 bases and J 3 bases; bases outside gene matches: 4. The CDR3 covers 13 residues. CDR3 loop: CASKPTGGYEQYF. As DNA, the CDR3 is TGTGCCAGCAAACCGACAGGGGGCTACGAGCAGTACTTC.

CDR3 in amino acids: CASSMGQNTEAFF. As DNA, the CDR3 is TGTGCCAGCAGTATGGGGCAGAACACTGAAGCTTTCTTT. The chain has TRBV2 and TRBJ1-1, with D possibly being TRBD1 (5 bases). The CDR3 has 13 residues. V lost 5 bases, J lost 1 base, and 8 bases lay in between. In germline, CDR1 is SNHLY, CDR2 FYNNEI. The whole variable domain, filled in from reference TRBV2 and TRBJ1-1, reads EPEVTQTPSHQVTQMGQEVILRCVPISNHLYFYWYRQILGQKVEFLVSFYNNEISEKSEIFDDQFSVERPDGSNFTLKIRSTKLEDSAMYFCASSMGQNTEAFFGQGTRLTVV.

This clone was detected once. DNA for the CDR3: TGCGCCAGCAGCTTGATGGGGCCGGATCACCAGTTCTTC. The encoded protein is CASSLMGPDHQFF. The chain uses TRBV5-1 and TRBJ2-1, with TRBD1 as a possible D gene (5 bases). This CDR3 has 13 residues. Trimming removed 1 base at V and 13 bases at J, with 15 bases between. Per the germline V gene, CDR1 is SGHRS and CDR2 is YFSETQ.

This clone was observed once. The chain is built from TRBV11-2 and TRBJ2-5; 9 bases fit TRBD2. The CDR3 covers 15 residues. J was trimmed by 2 bases and V by 3 bases; bases with no gene match: 4. Germline V gives CDR1 SGHAT, CDR2 FQNNGV. DNA for the CDR3: TGTGCCAGCAGCTTTAGCGGGGGACCGCAAGAGACCCAGTACTTC. Protein sequence: CASSFSGGPQETQYF.

V usage is TRBV5-1 and J usage is TRBJ2-2; weak D call: TRBD2 (6 bases). Trimming cost V 0 bases and J 0 bases, with 9 bases left between them. Germline lookup yields CDR1 SGHRS and CDR2 YFSETQ. This CDR3 comprises 16 residues. CDR3 coding DNA: TGCGCCAGCAGCTTGGGGGACTCATCGAACACCGGGGAGCTGTTTTTT. The encoded protein is CASSLGDSSNTGELFF.

V and J are TRBV6-5 and TRBJ2-7; weak D call: TRBD1 (6 bases). Trimming removed 0 bases at V and 5 bases at J, with 14 bases between. In germline, CDR1 is MNHEY, CDR2 SVGAGI. There are 15 residues in the CDR3. CDR3 in amino acids: CASSYSRGGRNEQYF. As DNA, the CDR3 is TGTGCCAGCAGTTACTCGAGAGGGGGTCGGAACGAGCAGTACTTC.

V is TRBV10-2 and J is TRBJ1-5; 7 bases align to TRBD1. This CDR3 comprises 18 residues. V shed 6 bases, J shed 0 bases, and the junction held 14 bases outside the gene matches. Germline loops: CDR1 WSHSY, CDR2 SAAADI. The CDR3: CASSASPGTVYSNQPQHF. CDR3 in DNA: TGCGCCAGCAGCGCCTCTCCCGGGACAGTTTATAGCAATCAGCCCCAGCATTTT.